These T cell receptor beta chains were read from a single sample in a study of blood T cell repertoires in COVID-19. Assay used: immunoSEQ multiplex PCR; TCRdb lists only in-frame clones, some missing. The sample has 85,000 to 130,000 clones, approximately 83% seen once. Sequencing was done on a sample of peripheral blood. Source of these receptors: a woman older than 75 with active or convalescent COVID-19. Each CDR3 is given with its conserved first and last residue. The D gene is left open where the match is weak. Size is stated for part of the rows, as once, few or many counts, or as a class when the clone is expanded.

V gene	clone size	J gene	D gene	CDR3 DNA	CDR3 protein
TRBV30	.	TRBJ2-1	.	TGTGCCTGGAGTGAGATTAGGGGTGGTGAGCAGTTCTTC	CAWSEIRGGEQFF
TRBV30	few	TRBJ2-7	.	TGTGCCTGGAGAGGCAGGGGAGACTACGAGCAGTACTTC	CAWRGRGDYEQYF
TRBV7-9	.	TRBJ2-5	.	TGTGCCAGCAGCTTTGTGAGGTATCTGGAGACCCAGTACTTC	CASSFVRYLETQYF
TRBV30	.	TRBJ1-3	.	TGTGCCTGGAATCAGGGACAACAAGGAAACACCATATATTTT	CAWNQGQQGNTIYF
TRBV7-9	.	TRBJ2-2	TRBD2	TGTGCCAGCAGCTTCCCCAGGACTAGCGGGAGTAGGACCGGGGAGCTGTTTTTT	CASSFPRTSGSRTGELFF
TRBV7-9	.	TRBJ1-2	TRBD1	TGTGCCAGCAGCTCCGGGACAGGGGATAGCTATGGCTACACCTTC	CASSSGTGDSYGYTF
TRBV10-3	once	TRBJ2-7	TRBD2	TGTGCCATCAGTGACCCCCAGCGGGGGTTTGGCGAGCAGTACTTC	CAISDPQRGFGEQYF
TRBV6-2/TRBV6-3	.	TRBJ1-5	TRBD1	TGTGCCAGCAGCCTCGACAGGGTAATAGGGCAGCCCCAGCATTTT	CASSLDRVIGQPQHF
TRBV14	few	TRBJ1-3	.	TGTGCCAGCAGCACAACCAGCTCTGGAAACACCATATATTTT	CASSTTSSGNTIYF
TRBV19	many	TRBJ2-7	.	TGTGCCAGTAGTATAATCGGAGGGCAGGGGGGCTACGAGCAGTACTTC	CASSIIGGQGGYEQYF
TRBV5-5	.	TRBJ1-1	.	TGTGCCAGCAGAGAGCGGGGCTTCATGAACACTGAAGCTTTCTTT	CASRERGFMNTEAFF
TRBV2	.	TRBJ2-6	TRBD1	TGTGCCAGCAGGGGTGGGACAGGGGGTTACTCTGGGGCCAACGTCCTGACTTTC	CASRGGTGGYSGANVLTF
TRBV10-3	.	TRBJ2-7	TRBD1	TGTGCCATCAGAGAACAGGGGGCCTCCTACGAGCAGTACTTC	CAIREQGASYEQYF
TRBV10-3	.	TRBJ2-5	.	TGTGCCATCAGTGAGGGTACAGCATGGACCCAGTACTTC	CAISEGTAWTQYF
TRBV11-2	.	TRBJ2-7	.	TGTGCCAGCAGCCCGCGGGCCTACGAGCAGTACTTC	CASSPRAYEQYF
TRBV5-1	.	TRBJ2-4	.	TGCGCCAGCAGCGGGGGGATGGGTCTAGCCAAAAACATTCAGTACTTC	CASSGGMGLAKNIQYF
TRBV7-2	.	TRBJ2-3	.	TGTGCCAGCAGTCCACAAAAGACAGACACAGATACGCAGTATTTT	CASSPQKTDTDTQYF
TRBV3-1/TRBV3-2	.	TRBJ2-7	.	TGTGCCAGCAGCCAAAAACAGGGTTTCGAGCAGTACTTC	CASSQKQGFEQYF
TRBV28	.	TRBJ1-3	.	TGTGCCAGCAGTTTATGGGACACCAACTCTGGAAACACCATATATTTT	CASSLWDTNSGNTIYF
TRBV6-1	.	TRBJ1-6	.	TGTGCCAGCAGTGAAAGGGGTAATAATTCACCCCTCCACTTT	CASSERGNNSPLHF
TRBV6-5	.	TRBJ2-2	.	TGTGCCAGCAGTTCCAACGGGGGGCCCGGGGAGCTGTTTTTT	CASSSNGGPGELFF
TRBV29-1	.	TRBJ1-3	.	TGCAGCGCCAGCGAACAGGGAGTTGGTGGAAACACCATATATTTT	CSASEQGVGGNTIYF
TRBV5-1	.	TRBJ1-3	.	TGCGCCAGCAGCCCTCAGATGGGGGCGGGAAACACCATATATTTT	CASSPQMGAGNTIYF
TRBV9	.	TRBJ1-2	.	TGTGCCAGCAGCGGAACGGGAACACTTGGTTCTGGCTACACCTTC	CASSGTGTLGSGYTF
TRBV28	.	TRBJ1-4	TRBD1	TGTGCCAGCAGACGATCCCAGACAGGGAGAAGCGAAAAACTGTTTTTT	CASRRSQTGRSEKLFF
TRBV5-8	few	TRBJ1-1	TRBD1	TGTGCCAGCAGCTTGGGGTGGGGACAGGGCGTGATCGGTTTCTTT	CASSLGWGQGVIGFF
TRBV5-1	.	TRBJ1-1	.	TGCGCCAGCAGCTTGGGGGAGTGGGACACTGAAGCTTTCTTT	CASSLGEWDTEAFF
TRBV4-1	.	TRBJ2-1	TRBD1	TGCGCCAGCAGCCAAGGACAGGGCTTAGGAGAGCAGTTCTTC	CASSQGQGLGEQFF
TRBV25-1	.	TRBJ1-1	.	TGTGCCAGCAGGCGGGCCGGGACACTGAACACTGAAGCTTTCTTT	CASRRAGTLNTEAFF
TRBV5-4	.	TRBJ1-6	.	TGTGCCAGCAGCTTGACTGGACTTAATTCACCCCTCCACTTT	CASSLTGLNSPLHF
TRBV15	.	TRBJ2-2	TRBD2	TGTGCCACCAGCAGAGATATCGTGGGGACTAGCGGGAACACCGGGGAGCTGTTTTTT	CATSRDIVGTSGNTGELFF
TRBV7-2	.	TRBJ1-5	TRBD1	TGTGCCAGCACCGTCGACAGGGATCAGCCCCAGCATTTT	CASTVDRDQPQHF
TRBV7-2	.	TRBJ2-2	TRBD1	TGTGCCAGCAGCTCTACCGGGACAGCACTTTACACCGGGGAGCTGTTTTTT	CASSSTGTALYTGELFF
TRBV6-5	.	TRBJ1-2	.	TGTGCCAGCAGTTACAGGGGCGATAACTATGGCTACACCTTC	CASSYRGDNYGYTF
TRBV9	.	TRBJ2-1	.	TGTGCCAGCAGCGGGCGCCTAGCGCCATCCTACAATGAGCAGTTCTTC	CASSGRLAPSYNEQFF
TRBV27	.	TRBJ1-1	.	TGTGCCAGCAGTTTAGACTTCATCTCTGAAGCTTTCTTT	CASSLDFISEAFF
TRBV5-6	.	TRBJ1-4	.	TGTGCCAGCCTATTTAACTCACCGGGACATCGGGAAAAACTGTTTTTT	CASLFNSPGHREKLFF
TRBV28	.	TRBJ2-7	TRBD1	TGTGCCAGCAGTTGGACAGGGCCTTACGAGCAGTACTTC	CASSWTGPYEQYF
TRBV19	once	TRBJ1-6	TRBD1	TGTGCCAGTAGTGTTGGGACAGTCAGTAATTCACCCCTCCACTTT	CASSVGTVSNSPLHF
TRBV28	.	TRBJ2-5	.	TGTGCCAGCAGTACGGGGGGCCGGGAGACCCAGTACTTC	CASSTGGRETQYF
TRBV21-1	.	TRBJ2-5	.	TGTGCCAGCAGCTTTCGGGAGGGGCAGGGGGAGACCCAGTACTTC	CASSFREGQGETQYF
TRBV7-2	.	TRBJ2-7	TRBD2	TGTGCCAGCAGCTTAGGAGCGGGGCTCCTCAGCTACGAGCAGTACTTC	CASSLGAGLLSYEQYF
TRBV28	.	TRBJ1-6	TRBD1	TGTGCCAGCAGTCCCCCGGGACAGGGTAATTCACCCCTCCACTTT	CASSPPGQGNSPLHF
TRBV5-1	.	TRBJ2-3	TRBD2	TGCGCCAGCAGCGCGGGACTAGCGGCCCTCACAGATACGCAGTATTTT	CASSAGLAALTDTQYF